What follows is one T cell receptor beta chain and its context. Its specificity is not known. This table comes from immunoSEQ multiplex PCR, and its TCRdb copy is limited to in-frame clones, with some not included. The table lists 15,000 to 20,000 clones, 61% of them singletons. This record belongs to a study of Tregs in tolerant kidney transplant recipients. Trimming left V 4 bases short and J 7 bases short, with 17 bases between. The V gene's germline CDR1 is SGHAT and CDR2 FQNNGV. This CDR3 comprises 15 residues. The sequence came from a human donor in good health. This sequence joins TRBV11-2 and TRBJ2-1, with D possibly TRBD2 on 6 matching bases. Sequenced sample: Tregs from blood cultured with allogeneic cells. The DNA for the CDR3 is TGTGCCAGCAGCTCCCGACTAGAAGGGAAAAATGAGCAGTTCTTC. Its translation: CASSSRLEGKNEQFF.